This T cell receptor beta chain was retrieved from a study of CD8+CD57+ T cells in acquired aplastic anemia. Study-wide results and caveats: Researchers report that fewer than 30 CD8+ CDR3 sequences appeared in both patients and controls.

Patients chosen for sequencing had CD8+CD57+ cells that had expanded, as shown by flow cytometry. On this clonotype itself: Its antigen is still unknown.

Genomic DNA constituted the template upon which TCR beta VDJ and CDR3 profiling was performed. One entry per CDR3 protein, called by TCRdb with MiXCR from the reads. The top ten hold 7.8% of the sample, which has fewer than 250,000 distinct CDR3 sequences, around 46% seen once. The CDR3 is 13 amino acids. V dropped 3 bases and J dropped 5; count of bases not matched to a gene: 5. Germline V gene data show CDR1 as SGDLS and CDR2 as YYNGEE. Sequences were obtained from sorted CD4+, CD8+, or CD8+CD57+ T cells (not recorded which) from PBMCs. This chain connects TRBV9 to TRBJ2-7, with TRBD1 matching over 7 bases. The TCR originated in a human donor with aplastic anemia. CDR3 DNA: TGTGCCAGCAGCGCGTGGCAGGGGGACGAGCAGTACGTC. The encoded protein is CASSAWQGDEQYV.